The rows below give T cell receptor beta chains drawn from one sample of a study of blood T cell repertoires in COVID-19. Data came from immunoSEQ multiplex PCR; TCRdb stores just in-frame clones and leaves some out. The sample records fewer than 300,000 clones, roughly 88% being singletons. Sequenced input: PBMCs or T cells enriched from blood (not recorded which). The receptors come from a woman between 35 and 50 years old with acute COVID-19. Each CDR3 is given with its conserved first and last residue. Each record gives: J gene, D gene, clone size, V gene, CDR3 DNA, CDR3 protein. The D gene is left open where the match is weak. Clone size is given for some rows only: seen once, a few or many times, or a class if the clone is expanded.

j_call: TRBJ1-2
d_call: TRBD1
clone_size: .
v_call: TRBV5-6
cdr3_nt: TGTGCCAGCAGCCCGGACAGGAGAAACTATGGCTACACCTTC
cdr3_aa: CASSPDRRNYGYTF

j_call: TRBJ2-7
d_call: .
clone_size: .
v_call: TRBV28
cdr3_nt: TGTGCCAGCAGCCCGTTTTTGTACGAGCAGTACTTC
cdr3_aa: CASSPFLYEQYF

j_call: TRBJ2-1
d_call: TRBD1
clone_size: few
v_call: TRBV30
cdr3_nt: TGTGCCTGGAGTGGACAGGGACAGTTCTTC
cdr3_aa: CAWSGQGQFF

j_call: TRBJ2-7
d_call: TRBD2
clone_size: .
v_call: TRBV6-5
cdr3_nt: TGTGCCAGCAGTTACTTGCGGGGGTACGAGCAGTACTTC
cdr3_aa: CASSYLRGYEQYF

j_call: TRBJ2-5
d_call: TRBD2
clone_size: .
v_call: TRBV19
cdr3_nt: TGTGCCACCAAAAAGACCAGCGGGGGGCAAGAGACCCAGTACTTC
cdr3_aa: CATKKTSGGQETQYF

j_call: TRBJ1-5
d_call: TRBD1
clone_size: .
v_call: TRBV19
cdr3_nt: TGTGCCAGTACCGGGACAGGGGGCAATCAGCCCCAGCATTTT
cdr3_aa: CASTGTGGNQPQHF

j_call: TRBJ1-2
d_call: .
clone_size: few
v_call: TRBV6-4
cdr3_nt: TGTGCCAGCAGTGACTCATTCGGTTCCCGGGTTCCAGGCTACACCTTC
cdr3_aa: CASSDSFGSRVPGYTF

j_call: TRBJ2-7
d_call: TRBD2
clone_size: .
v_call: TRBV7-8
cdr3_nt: TGTGCCAGCAGCTCCAGCGGGGGGACCTACGAGCAGTACTTC
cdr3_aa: CASSSSGGTYEQYF

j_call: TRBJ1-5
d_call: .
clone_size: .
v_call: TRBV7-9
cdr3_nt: TGTGCCAGCAGCTTATTAAGCAATCAGCCCCAGCATTTT
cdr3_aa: CASSLLSNQPQHF

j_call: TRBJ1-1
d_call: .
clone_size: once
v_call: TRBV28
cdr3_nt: TGTGCCAGCAGTTTATTCGCACCCGAGGTGAACACTGAAGCTTTCTTT
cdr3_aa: CASSLFAPEVNTEAFF

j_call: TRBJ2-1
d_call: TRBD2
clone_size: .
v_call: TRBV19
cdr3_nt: TGTGCCAGTAGTACTCTAGCGGCTATATCCTACAATGAGCAGTTCTTC
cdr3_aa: CASSTLAAISYNEQFF

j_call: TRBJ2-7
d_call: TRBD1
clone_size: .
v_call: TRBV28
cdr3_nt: TGTGCCAGCAGTTTAAGTGCCAAACAGGGGATCTACTCCTACGAGCAGTACTTC
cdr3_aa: CASSLSAKQGIYSYEQYF

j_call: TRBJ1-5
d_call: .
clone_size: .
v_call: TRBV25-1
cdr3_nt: TGTGCCAGCAGTGAACAAGGAGACAATCAGCCCCAGCATTTT
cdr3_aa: CASSEQGDNQPQHF

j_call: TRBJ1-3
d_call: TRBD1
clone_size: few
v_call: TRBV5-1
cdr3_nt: TGCGCCAGCAGCTTGATAGAGGGGGCCTTCTCTGGAAACACCATATATTTT
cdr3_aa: CASSLIEGAFSGNTIYF

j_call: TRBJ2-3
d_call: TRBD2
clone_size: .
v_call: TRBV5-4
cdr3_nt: TGTGCCAGCAGCTTGACTAGCGGGAGACGCACAGATACGCAGTATTTT
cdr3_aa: CASSLTSGRRTDTQYF

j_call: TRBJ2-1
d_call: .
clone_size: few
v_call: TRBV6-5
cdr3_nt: TGTGCCAGCAGATCCGGGACAGCGGGTCGGGATGAGCAGTTCTTC
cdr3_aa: CASRSGTAGRDEQFF

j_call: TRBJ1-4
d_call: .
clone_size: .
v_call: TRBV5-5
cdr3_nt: TGTGCCAGCAACGCAGGAAATGAAAAACTGTTTTTT
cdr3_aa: CASNAGNEKLFF

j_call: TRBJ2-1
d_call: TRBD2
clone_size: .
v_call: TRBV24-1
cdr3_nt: TGTGCCACCAGTGAAAGTCTAGCGGGAGGATCGAATGAGCAGTTCTTC
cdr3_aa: CATSESLAGGSNEQFF

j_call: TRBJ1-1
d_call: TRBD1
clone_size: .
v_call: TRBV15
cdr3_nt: TGTGCCACCAGCAGGATTGGAGCGACAGGGGGCGGAAGGAACACTGAAGCTTTCTTT
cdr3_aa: CATSRIGATGGGRNTEAFF

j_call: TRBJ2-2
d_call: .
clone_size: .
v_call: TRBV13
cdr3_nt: TGTGCCAGCAGCTTAGACGCGGGCCCCACCGGGGAGCTGTTTTTT
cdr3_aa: CASSLDAGPTGELFF

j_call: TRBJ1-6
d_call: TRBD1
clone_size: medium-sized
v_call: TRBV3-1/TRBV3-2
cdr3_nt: TGTGCCAGCAGCCTCACAGGGGTCTATATTTCCCCCTCCGTTTATAATTCACCCCTCCACTTT
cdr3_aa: CASSLTGVYISPSVYNSPLHF

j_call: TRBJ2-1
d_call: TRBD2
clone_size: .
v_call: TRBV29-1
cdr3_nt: TGCAGCGTTGAGGGGACTAGCGGGAGGGCCGCGTTCTTC
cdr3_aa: CSVEGTSGRAAFF

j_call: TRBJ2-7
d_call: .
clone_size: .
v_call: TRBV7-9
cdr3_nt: TGTGCCAGCAGCTTAGTAGCAGCCTACGAGCAGTACTTC
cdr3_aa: CASSLVAAYEQYF

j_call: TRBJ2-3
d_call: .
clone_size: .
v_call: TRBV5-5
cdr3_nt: TGTGCCAGCAGCTTTACCGGACAGATCACAGATACGCAGTATTTT
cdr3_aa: CASSFTGQITDTQYF

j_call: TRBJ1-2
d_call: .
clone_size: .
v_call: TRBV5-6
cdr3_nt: TGTGCCAGCAGCCCGCCCCCAGGGAACTATGGCTACACCTTC
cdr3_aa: CASSPPPGNYGYTF

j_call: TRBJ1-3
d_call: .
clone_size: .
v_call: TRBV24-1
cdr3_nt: TGTGCCACCAGTTCCTTAGGGACTTTTGGAAACACCATATATTTT
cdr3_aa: CATSSLGTFGNTIYF

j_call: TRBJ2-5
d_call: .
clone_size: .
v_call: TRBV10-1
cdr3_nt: TGCGCCAGCAGTGAGTCGTCGGGAGAGACCCAGTACTTC
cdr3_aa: CASSESSGETQYF

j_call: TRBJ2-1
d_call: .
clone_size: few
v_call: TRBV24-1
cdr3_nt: TGTGCCACCAGTGACCACTTCAGGGGTGGGCAGTTCTTC
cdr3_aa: CATSDHFRGGQFF

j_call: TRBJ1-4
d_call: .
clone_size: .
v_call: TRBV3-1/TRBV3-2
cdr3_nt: TGTGCCAGCAGCCAATTTACAGTCGGGGGAAAACTGTTTTTT
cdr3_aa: CASSQFTVGGKLFF

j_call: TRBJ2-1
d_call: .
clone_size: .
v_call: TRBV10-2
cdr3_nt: TGCGCCAGCAGTGATGGTTCAGGTCGGCTATCCTACAATGAGCAGTTCTTC
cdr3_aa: CASSDGSGRLSYNEQFF

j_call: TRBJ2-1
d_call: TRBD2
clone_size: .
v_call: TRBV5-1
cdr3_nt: TGCGCCAGCAGCTCACCGGGACTAGCGGGAGTAAATGAGCAGTTCTTC
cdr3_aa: CASSSPGLAGVNEQFF

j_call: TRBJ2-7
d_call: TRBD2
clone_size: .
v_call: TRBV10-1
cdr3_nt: TGCGCCAGCAGCGCTAGCGGGAGCCACGAGCAGTACTTC
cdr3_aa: CASSASGSHEQYF

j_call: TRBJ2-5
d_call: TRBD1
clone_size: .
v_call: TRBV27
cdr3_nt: TGTGCCAGCAGTACTTGGGACAGGGGGATACAAGAGACCCAGTACTTC
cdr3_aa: CASSTWDRGIQETQYF

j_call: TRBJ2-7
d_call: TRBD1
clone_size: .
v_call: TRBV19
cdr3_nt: TGTGCCAGTAGTACGACAGGGGGCTTATCCTACGAGCAGTACTTC
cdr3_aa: CASSTTGGLSYEQYF

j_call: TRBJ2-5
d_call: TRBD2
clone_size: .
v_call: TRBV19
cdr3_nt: TGTGCCAGTAGTATAGTTAGCGGGGGCCAAGAGACCCAGTACTTC
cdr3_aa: CASSIVSGGQETQYF

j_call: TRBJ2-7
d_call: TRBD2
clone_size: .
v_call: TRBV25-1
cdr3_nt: TGTGCCAGCAGCGATAGCGGGAGGAGGTCCTACGAGCAGTACTTC
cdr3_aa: CASSDSGRRSYEQYF

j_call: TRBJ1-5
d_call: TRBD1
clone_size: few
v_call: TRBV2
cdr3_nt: TGTGCCAGCAGAGCCGGACAGGCCCTTCATTTT
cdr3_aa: CASRAGQALHF

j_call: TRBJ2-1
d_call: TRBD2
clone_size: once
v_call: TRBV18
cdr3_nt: TGTGCCAGCTCACCAGCTAGCGGGAGTGGGAGGGGTGAGCAGTTCTTC
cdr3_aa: CASSPASGSGRGEQFF

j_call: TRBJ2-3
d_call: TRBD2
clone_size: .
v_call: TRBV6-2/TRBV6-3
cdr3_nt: TGTGCCAGCAGTTCGAGCGCTAGCGGGACTTACCCAGATACGCAGTATTTT
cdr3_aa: CASSSSASGTYPDTQYF

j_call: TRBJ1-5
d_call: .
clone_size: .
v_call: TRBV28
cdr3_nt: TGTGCCAGCAGTGATGGCTCTTATAGCAATCAGCCCCAGCATTTT
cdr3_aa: CASSDGSYSNQPQHF

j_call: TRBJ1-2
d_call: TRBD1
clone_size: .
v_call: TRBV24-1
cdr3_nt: TGTGCCACCAGCCCGCACGGGACAGGTTTCTATGGCTACACCTTC
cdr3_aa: CATSPHGTGFYGYTF

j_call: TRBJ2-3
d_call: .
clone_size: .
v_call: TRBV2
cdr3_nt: TGTGCCAGCAGAGCGCCCCCCGACAGAAACACAGATACGCAGTATTTT
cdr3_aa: CASRAPPDRNTDTQYF

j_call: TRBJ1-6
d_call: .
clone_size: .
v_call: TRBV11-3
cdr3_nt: TGTGCCAGCAGCTTAGTGCGGGGTAATTCACCCCTCCACTTT
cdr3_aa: CASSLVRGNSPLHF

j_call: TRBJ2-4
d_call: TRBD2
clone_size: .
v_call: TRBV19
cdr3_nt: TGTGCCAGTAGCCTAGCGGGACCGCTAGCCAAAAACATTCAGTACTTC
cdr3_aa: CASSLAGPLAKNIQYF

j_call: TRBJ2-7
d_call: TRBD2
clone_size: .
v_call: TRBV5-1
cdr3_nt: TGCGCCAGCAGCAACCCGGGACTAGCTTACGAGCAGTACTTC
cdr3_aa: CASSNPGLAYEQYF

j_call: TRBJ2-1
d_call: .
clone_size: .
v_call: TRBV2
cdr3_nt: TGTGCCAGCAGTCCTCTCACGGGGTACAATGAGCAGTTCTTC
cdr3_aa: CASSPLTGYNEQFF

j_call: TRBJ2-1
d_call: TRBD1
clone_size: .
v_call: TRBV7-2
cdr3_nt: TGTGCCAGCAGCTTGGGGACAGCGAACAATGAGCAGTTCTTC
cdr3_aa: CASSLGTANNEQFF

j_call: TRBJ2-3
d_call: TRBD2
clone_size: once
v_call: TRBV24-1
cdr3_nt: TGTGCCACCAGTGATTTTAAGCGGGAGGGAACAGATACGCAGTATTTT
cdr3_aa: CATSDFKREGTDTQYF

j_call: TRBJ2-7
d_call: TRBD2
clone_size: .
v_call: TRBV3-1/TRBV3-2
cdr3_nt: TGTGCCAGCAGCCACGGGACTAGCGGGAGTCAGCAGTACTTC
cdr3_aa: CASSHGTSGSQQYF

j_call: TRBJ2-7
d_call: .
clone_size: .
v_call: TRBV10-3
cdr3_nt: TGTGCCATCAGTGGCCAAACAGGGTTTTCGTTGGGCGAGCAGTACTTC
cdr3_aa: CAISGQTGFSLGEQYF

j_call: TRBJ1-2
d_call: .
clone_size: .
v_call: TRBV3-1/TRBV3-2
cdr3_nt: TGTGCCAGCAGCCAAGATAACGAGGGTTATGGCTACACCTTC
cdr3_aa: CASSQDNEGYGYTF

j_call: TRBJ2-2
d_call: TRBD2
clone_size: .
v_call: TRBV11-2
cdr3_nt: TGTGCCAGCAGACCCTTGGGGCGGGAGTCCACCGGGGAGCTGTTTTTT
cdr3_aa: CASRPLGRESTGELFF

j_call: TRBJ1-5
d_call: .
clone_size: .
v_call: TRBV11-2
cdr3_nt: TGTGCCAGCAGCTGGACAGTGAATCAGCCCCAGCATTTT
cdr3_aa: CASSWTVNQPQHF